Listed below are T cell receptor beta chains from one sample, sequenced in a study of vaccination and CD4 T cells after COVID-19. Via MiXCR, TCRdb re-called the PCR reads, giving one row per CDR3 protein. This table holds about 6,300 distinct CDR3 sequences, 33% found once. These receptors' targets are unknown. Sequenced: CD4+ T cells from blood, cultured in vitro. The receptors were sampled from a human donor in good health. CDR3s leave out the opening cysteine and the closing phenylalanine or tryptophan. Each record gives: CDR3 length, V gene, D gene, CDR3 protein. A D gene is named only where the DNA matches it firmly.

len: 13
v_gene: TRBV7-8
d_gene: TRBD2
CDR3aa: ASSLASGRAYEQY

len: 13
v_gene: TRBV5-1
d_gene: -
CDR3aa: ASSLEGSGNTEAF

len: 10
v_gene: TRBV10-3
d_gene: -
CDR3aa: AISESGETQY

len: 11
v_gene: TRBV20-1
d_gene: TRBD2
CDR3aa: SVWDYRLGEQY

len: 13
v_gene: TRBV28
d_gene: TRBD2
CDR3aa: ASSSAGTSLETQY

len: 11
v_gene: TRBV19
d_gene: -
CDR3aa: ASTGVGNQPQH

len: 14
v_gene: TRBV30
d_gene: TRBD1
CDR3aa: AWSALRDRNTGELF

len: 14
v_gene: TRBV2
d_gene: TRBD1
CDR3aa: ASSIGTGTGNTEAF

len: 12
v_gene: TRBV28
d_gene: -
CDR3aa: ASVGPGDSYEQY

len: 13
v_gene: TRBV20-1
d_gene: TRBD1
CDR3aa: SARDAGGRTGELF

len: 12
v_gene: TRBV19
d_gene: TRBD1
CDR3aa: ASSTNRGNQPQH

len: 12
v_gene: TRBV27
d_gene: TRBD1
CDR3aa: ASSSPLDRGEAF

len: 11
v_gene: TRBV19
d_gene: -
CDR3aa: ASSDGIAGELF

len: 12
v_gene: TRBV7-2
d_gene: -
CDR3aa: ASSTTGTNYEQY

len: 12
v_gene: TRBV7-2
d_gene: TRBD1
CDR3aa: ASSNWAGGGEQY

len: 13
v_gene: TRBV28
d_gene: -
CDR3aa: ASSKGGGTHYEQY

len: 11
v_gene: TRBV7-3
d_gene: -
CDR3aa: ASSSTGTGELF

len: 12
v_gene: TRBV5-4
d_gene: -
CDR3aa: ASSLGGEGSPLH

len: 13
v_gene: TRBV7-3
d_gene: TRBD1
CDR3aa: ASSSTGGPYSEQF

len: 13
v_gene: TRBV5-4
d_gene: -
CDR3aa: ASSSPRGVNTEAF

len: 10
v_gene: TRBV27
d_gene: -
CDR3aa: ASSLYTGELF

len: 14
v_gene: TRBV21-1
d_gene: -
CDR3aa: ASSPWGKGASHEQY

len: 12
v_gene: TRBV19
d_gene: TRBD2
CDR3aa: ASSFASGRDEQY

len: 13
v_gene: TRBV19
d_gene: TRBD1
CDR3aa: ASSTGTGVDQPQH

len: 14
v_gene: TRBV24-1
d_gene: TRBD1
CDR3aa: ATSDWDRGDQETQY

len: 14
v_gene: TRBV7-3
d_gene: TRBD1
CDR3aa: ASSLMGGTANTEAF

len: 11
v_gene: TRBV11-2
d_gene: -
CDR3aa: ASSIMDRQPLH

len: 11
v_gene: TRBV20-1
d_gene: -
CDR3aa: SARSLTDTEAF

len: 12
v_gene: TRBV6-1
d_gene: -
CDR3aa: ASSEGAGSYEQY

len: 13
v_gene: TRBV27
d_gene: -
CDR3aa: ASSPDGSGANVLT

len: 14
v_gene: TRBV15
d_gene: -
CDR3aa: ATSLAIMGNGNTIY

len: 12
v_gene: TRBV5-4
d_gene: -
CDR3aa: ASSYRAAEFEAF

len: 13
v_gene: TRBV28
d_gene: -
CDR3aa: ASSLSVAGVQPQH

len: 14
v_gene: TRBV28
d_gene: -
CDR3aa: ASSLRDARRNNEQF

len: 12
v_gene: TRBV7-9
d_gene: -
CDR3aa: ASSLGNSGNEQF

len: 11
v_gene: TRBV14
d_gene: -
CDR3aa: ASSQVQSSGYT

len: 14
v_gene: TRBV6-5
d_gene: TRBD2
CDR3aa: ASSYSGRGASYEQY

len: 13
v_gene: TRBV4-3
d_gene: -
CDR3aa: ASSQVASAAYEQY

len: 13
v_gene: TRBV27
d_gene: TRBD1
CDR3aa: ASSPDRGRNQPQH

len: 13
v_gene: TRBV28
d_gene: TRBD1
CDR3aa: ASSSPDRGFGGYT

len: 11
v_gene: TRBV5-1
d_gene: -
CDR3aa: ASSLDRAETQY

len: 13
v_gene: TRBV19
d_gene: -
CDR3aa: ASSVEGLSTDTQY

len: 12
v_gene: TRBV7-9
d_gene: -
CDR3aa: ASSWPSAGNTIY

len: 11
v_gene: TRBV19
d_gene: -
CDR3aa: ASSIGRREEAF

len: 18
v_gene: TRBV7-6
d_gene: TRBD2
CDR3aa: ASSLARTSGRILGTGELF

len: 15
v_gene: TRBV6-5
d_gene: TRBD2
CDR3aa: ASSYPHQSGVHNEQF

len: 14
v_gene: TRBV7-3
d_gene: TRBD1
CDR3aa: ASRLTGTGLIYEQY

len: 12
v_gene: TRBV28
d_gene: -
CDR3aa: ASSSPGVTYEQY

len: 12
v_gene: TRBV9
d_gene: TRBD2
CDR3aa: ASSVASGRDTQY

len: 12
v_gene: TRBV27
d_gene: -
CDR3aa: ASRGLSHTDTQY

len: 11
v_gene: TRBV7-3
d_gene: -
CDR3aa: ASSLAATGELF

len: 11
v_gene: TRBV7-2
d_gene: -
CDR3aa: ASSYDTNEKLF

len: 12
v_gene: TRBV21-1
d_gene: -
CDR3aa: ASSKKGSRITQY

len: 12
v_gene: TRBV15
d_gene: -
CDR3aa: ATNRGDSAGEQF

len: 10
v_gene: TRBV30
d_gene: -
CDR3aa: AWRGPAYEQY